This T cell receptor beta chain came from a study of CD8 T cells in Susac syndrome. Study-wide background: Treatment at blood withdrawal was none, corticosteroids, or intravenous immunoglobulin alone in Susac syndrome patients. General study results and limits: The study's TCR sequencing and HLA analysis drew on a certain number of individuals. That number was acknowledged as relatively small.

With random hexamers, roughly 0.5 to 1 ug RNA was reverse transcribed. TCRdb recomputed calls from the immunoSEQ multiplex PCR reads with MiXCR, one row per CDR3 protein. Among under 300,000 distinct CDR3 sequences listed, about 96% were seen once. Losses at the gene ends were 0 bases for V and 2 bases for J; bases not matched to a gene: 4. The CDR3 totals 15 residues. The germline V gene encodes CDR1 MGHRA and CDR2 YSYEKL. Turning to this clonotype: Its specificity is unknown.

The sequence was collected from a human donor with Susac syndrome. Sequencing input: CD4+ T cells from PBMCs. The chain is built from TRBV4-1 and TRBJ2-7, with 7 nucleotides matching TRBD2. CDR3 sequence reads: CASSQDAGAPYEQYF. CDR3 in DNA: TGCGCCAGCAGCCAAGACGCGGGAGCCCCCTACGAGCAGTACTTC.